Listed below are T cell receptor beta chains from one sample, sequenced in a study of cytomegalovirus exposure and HLA in healthy donors. Here immunoSEQ multiplex PCR was the method, and the copy in TCRdb shows in-frame clones only, minus some. The data show more than 80,000 clones, with 55% to 75% seen just once and 2.5% to 3.5% held by the top ten. The sample was PBMCs. Source of these receptors: a man aged 60 to 69 in good health and CMV-seronegative. Each CDR3 is given with its conserved first and last residue. The order of the fields is clone size, V gene, J gene, D gene, CDR3 DNA, CDR3 protein. The D gene is left open where the match is weak. Some rows mark clone size as missing; the rest say once, few, many or name a class of expanded clone.

size: few; V: TRBV7-2; J: TRBJ1-2; D: .; DNA: TGTGCCAGCAGCTTAGTCCCGAACAGGCTCCCGGGGGATGGCTACACCTTC; CDR3: CASSLVPNRLPGDGYTF
size: .; V: TRBV11-2; J: TRBJ2-3; D: TRBD2; DNA: TGTGCCAGCAGCCCCAAAAGCGGGAGGGGGCCAGATACGCAGTATTTT; CDR3: CASSPKSGRGPDTQYF
size: .; V: TRBV9; J: TRBJ2-2; D: .; DNA: TGTGCCAGCAGCGTACCCAGAGACAGACCGAACACCGGGGAGCTGTTTTTT; CDR3: CASSVPRDRPNTGELFF
size: once; V: TRBV19; J: TRBJ1-2; D: .; DNA: TGTGCCAGTAGTATGGCAGGCTATGGCTACACCTTC; CDR3: CASSMAGYGYTF
size: .; V: TRBV6-5; J: TRBJ1-2; D: TRBD1; DNA: TGTGCCAGCAGTTACCAGGGACAGAACTATGGCTACACCTTC; CDR3: CASSYQGQNYGYTF
size: .; V: TRBV30; J: TRBJ1-6; D: .; DNA: TGTGCCGGACCGGGACAATCAGATTCACCCCTCCACTTT; CDR3: CAGPGQSDSPLHF
size: .; V: TRBV28; J: TRBJ2-7; D: .; DNA: TGTGCCAGCAGCCCGACCAGGGTAGAAGACTACGAGCAGTACTTC; CDR3: CASSPTRVEDYEQYF
size: few; V: TRBV7-9; J: TRBJ1-2; D: .; DNA: TGTGCCAGCAGCTTAGCCCTCCCGGGAGGAAAATATGGCTACACCTTC; CDR3: CASSLALPGGKYGYTF
size: .; V: TRBV19; J: TRBJ2-3; D: TRBD2; DNA: TGTGCCAGTAGTCGTCTAGCGGGAGGGCCAGGAGATACGCAGTATTTT; CDR3: CASSRLAGGPGDTQYF
size: once; V: TRBV4-1; J: TRBJ2-4; D: .; DNA: TGCGCCAGCAGCCTCATGGGGGGTGCCCAGAGCATTCAGTACTTC; CDR3: CASSLMGGAQSIQYF
size: .; V: TRBV7-3; J: TRBJ2-7; D: TRBD2; DNA: TGTGCCAGCAGCCCGCATGGGGGGGGTGGGTACGAGCAGTACTTC; CDR3: CASSPHGGGGYEQYF
size: .; V: TRBV6-5; J: TRBJ1-4; D: .; DNA: TGTGCCAGCAGTTACTACCTGACAGGAGGAAATGAAAAACTGTTTTTT; CDR3: CASSYYLTGGNEKLFF
size: few; V: TRBV7-2; J: TRBJ2-3; D: TRBD2; DNA: TGTGCCAGCAGCCAGGGACTAGCGGGGGGCACAGATACGCAGTATTTT; CDR3: CASSQGLAGGTDTQYF
size: .; V: TRBV11-2; J: TRBJ1-2; D: .; DNA: TGTGCCAGCAGCTCCCTCGACTATGGCTACACCTTC; CDR3: CASSSLDYGYTF
size: once; V: TRBV6-5; J: TRBJ2-2; D: .; DNA: TGTGCCAGCAGTTACACACAGAGCACCGGGGAGCTGTTTTTT; CDR3: CASSYTQSTGELFF
size: .; V: TRBV5-1; J: TRBJ1-5; D: .; DNA: TGCGCCAGCAGCCCCTTTGGGGGGGCTAGCAATCAGCCCCAGCATTTT; CDR3: CASSPFGGASNQPQHF
size: .; V: TRBV5-1; J: TRBJ2-5; D: TRBD2; DNA: TGCGCCAGCAGCTTGTTGTCTAGCGGAAACCAAGAGACCCAGTACTTC; CDR3: CASSLLSSGNQETQYF
size: .; V: TRBV5-5; J: TRBJ1-1; D: .; DNA: TGTGCCGCCGCTCGGGGAATGAACACTGAAGCTTTCTTT; CDR3: CAAARGMNTEAFF
size: few; V: TRBV2; J: TRBJ1-1; D: .; DNA: TGTGCCAGCAGTGATGGCGACTTGGTACGGAACACTGAAGCTTTCTTT; CDR3: CASSDGDLVRNTEAFF
size: .; V: TRBV27; J: TRBJ2-7; D: TRBD2; DNA: TGTGCCAGCAGTTGGGGGGGCGAGCAGTACTTC; CDR3: CASSWGGEQYF
size: .; V: TRBV11-2; J: TRBJ2-7; D: TRBD1; DNA: TGTGCCAGCAGCGCCCTGGGACAGCGATCTGAGGAGCAGTACTTC; CDR3: CASSALGQRSEEQYF
size: medium-sized; V: TRBV5-4; J: TRBJ1-2; D: TRBD1; DNA: TGTGCCAGCAGCTTGGTTAACAGGGGGCGCATCATTGGCTACACCTTC; CDR3: CASSLVNRGRIIGYTF
size: .; V: TRBV6-6; J: TRBJ1-1; D: .; DNA: TGTGCCAGCAGTTACTCGCAGGGGTCTTGGAGCACTGAAGCTTTCTTT; CDR3: CASSYSQGSWSTEAFF
size: .; V: TRBV30; J: TRBJ1-1; D: TRBD1; DNA: TGTGCCTGGAGCCGCCGACAGGGAACGAACACTGAAGCTTTCTTT; CDR3: CAWSRRQGTNTEAFF
size: .; V: TRBV5-1; J: TRBJ2-3; D: TRBD1; DNA: TGCGCCAGCAGCTTGCCCGGGACAGGGGACACAGATACGCAGTATTTT; CDR3: CASSLPGTGDTDTQYF
size: .; V: TRBV5-1; J: TRBJ2-6; D: .; DNA: TGCGCCAGCGTCTCTCAGGGCGCTGGGGCCAACGTCCTGACTTTC; CDR3: CASVSQGAGANVLTF
size: .; V: TRBV28; J: TRBJ2-7; D: .; DNA: TGTGCCAGCAGTTCCCTGGGAGGAGGCTCCACCTACGAGCAGTACTTC; CDR3: CASSSLGGGSTYEQYF
size: once; V: TRBV18; J: TRBJ1-2; D: .; DNA: TGTGCCAGCTCACCGGCCTATCCGGGAGGGTATTTAACCTATGGCTACACCTTC; CDR3: CASSPAYPGGYLTYGYTF
size: many; V: TRBV5-5; J: TRBJ2-6; D: TRBD2; DNA: TGTGCCAGCAGCTTGTCGGTGGGACTATCTGGGGCCAACGTCCTGACTTTC; CDR3: CASSLSVGLSGANVLTF
size: .; V: TRBV19; J: TRBJ1-1; D: TRBD1; DNA: TGTGCCAGTAGTATGGGACAGGGCATCACTGAAGCTTTCTTT; CDR3: CASSMGQGITEAFF
size: .; V: TRBV9; J: TRBJ2-3; D: TRBD2; DNA: TGTGCCAGCAGCGTAGCTGCTAATAGTCGGGGGGGCACAGATACGCAGTATTTT; CDR3: CASSVAANSRGGTDTQYF
size: few; V: TRBV6-5; J: TRBJ2-5; D: TRBD1; DNA: TGTGCCAGCAGTTTTGGGGGACAGGGGGTAGGGGCCCAGTACTTC; CDR3: CASSFGGQGVGAQYF
size: .; V: TRBV13; J: TRBJ2-2; D: TRBD2; DNA: TGTGCCAGCAGCTTAGCCCGACTAGCGGGGGGGGCGAACACCGGGGAGCTGTTTTTT; CDR3: CASSLARLAGGANTGELFF
size: .; V: TRBV6-6; J: TRBJ1-3; D: .; DNA: TGTGCCAGCAGTTACTCTCTCGGAAACACCATATATTTT; CDR3: CASSYSLGNTIYF
size: .; V: TRBV15; J: TRBJ2-5; D: .; DNA: TGTGCCACCAGCAGAGATCGTCTCGCAGAAGAGACCCAGTACTTC; CDR3: CATSRDRLAEETQYF
size: .; V: TRBV2; J: TRBJ2-4; D: TRBD1; DNA: TGTGCCAGCAGCGCAGACAGGGGGCAGTCCAAAAACATTCAGTACTTC; CDR3: CASSADRGQSKNIQYF
size: .; V: TRBV25-1; J: TRBJ1-4; D: .; DNA: TGTGCCAGCAGACACCCGACGGGGAGTGACGAAAAACTGTTTTTT; CDR3: CASRHPTGSDEKLFF
size: .; V: TRBV7-9; J: TRBJ2-1; D: .; DNA: TGTGCCAGCAGCTTAGGGGCCGGAGAGGGGGGGGCGGGGTTCTTC; CDR3: CASSLGAGEGGAGFF
size: .; V: TRBV7-2; J: TRBJ2-7; D: TRBD2; DNA: TGTGCCAGCAGCTTAGTAACGGGGGGGCTTTTCGAGCAGTACTTC; CDR3: CASSLVTGGLFEQYF
size: .; V: TRBV29-1; J: TRBJ2-5; D: TRBD2; DNA: TGCAGCGTTGAAAGGGGTAGCAGCGGGGGGCGGGGGGCTCTTCAAGAGACCCAGTACTTC; CDR3: CSVERGSSGGRGALQETQYF
size: .; V: TRBV6-4; J: TRBJ2-3; D: .; DNA: TGTGCCAGCAAAGACTTCTCTAGCACAGATACGCAGTATTTT; CDR3: CASKDFSSTDTQYF
size: few; V: TRBV2; J: TRBJ1-1; D: .; DNA: TGTGCCAGCAACCGGGAAACGAACACTGAAGCTTTCTTT; CDR3: CASNRETNTEAFF
size: many; V: TRBV25-1; J: TRBJ1-2; D: TRBD1; DNA: TGTGCCAGCAGTGGGACCCCCCGGGACAGGGAAGTGGGCTACACCTTC; CDR3: CASSGTPRDREVGYTF